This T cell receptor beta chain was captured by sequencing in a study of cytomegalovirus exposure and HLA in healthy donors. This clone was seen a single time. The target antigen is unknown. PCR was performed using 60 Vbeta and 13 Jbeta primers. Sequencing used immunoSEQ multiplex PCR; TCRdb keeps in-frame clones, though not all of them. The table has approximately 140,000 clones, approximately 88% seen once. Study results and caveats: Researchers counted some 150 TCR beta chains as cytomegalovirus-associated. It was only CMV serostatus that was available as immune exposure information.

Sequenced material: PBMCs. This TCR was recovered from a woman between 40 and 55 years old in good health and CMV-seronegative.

The CDR3 nucleotides are TGTGCCAGCAGCCCCAGCGGGGGGGGGACAGATACGCAGTATTTT. This encodes CASSPSGGGTDTQYF. The rearrangement joins TRBV11-2 to TRBJ2-3; 10 nucleotides line up with TRBD2. From germline, CDR1 is SGHAT and CDR2 FQNNGV. The CDR3 has 15 amino acids. V was clipped by 5 bases and J by 3 bases; unmatched bases: 5.